This TCR beta chain was sequenced during a study of OX40 agonist ivuxolimab in advanced cancers. Background on the study: The dose of intravenous ivuxolimab that patients received every 2 weeks ranged from 0.01 to 10 mg/kg. The study enrolled dose-escalation patients with hepatocellular carcinoma, melanoma, renal cell or head and neck cancer. One patient with hepatocellular carcinoma and two with cutaneous melanoma, three in all, had partial responses.

Clones were sequenced by immunoSEQ multiplex PCR, and TCRdb holds only the in-frame ones, with some missing. The table includes 60,000 to 65,000 clones, approximately 90% detected once. Losses at the gene ends were 5 bases for V and 3 bases for J; bases not matched to a gene: 10. The CDR3 extends over 15 amino acids. The germline gives CDR1 LNHDA, CDR2 SQIVND (reference sequence). The sequences come from CD4+ or CD8+ T cells sorted from blood, collected in a trial of the OX40 agonist ivuxolimab. The V and J genes are TRBV19 and TRBJ2-7; 7 positions agree with TRBD1. This receptor was obtained from an adult with an advanced solid tumor such as melanoma, head and neck, liver or kidney cancer. As DNA, the CDR3 is TGTGCCAGTAGTGATCCGGGACAGCAGTACTACGAGCAGTACTTC. It specifies CASSDPGQQYYEQYF.